This TCR beta chain was observed in a study of blood T cell repertoires in COVID-19. This CDR3 region has 13 residues. Germline lookup yields CDR1 LGHNT and CDR2 FRNRAP. Trimming removed 3 bases at V and 4 bases at J, with 10 bases between. Data came from immunoSEQ multiplex PCR; TCRdb stores just in-frame clones and leaves some out. The table has approximately 78,000 clones, 88% seen once. The sequenced sample consisted of peripheral blood. V is TRBV12-5 and J is TRBJ2-7; possible D gene TRBD1, 5 bases. The receptor was derived from a man aged 45-65 years with acute or convalescent COVID-19. This CDR3 is CASGFSGNYEQYF. Here the CDR3 DNA reads TGTGCTAGTGGTTTTTCAGGGAATTACGAGCAGTACTTC. Full variable domain (remainder filled in from reference TRBV12-5 and TRBJ2-7): DARVTQTPRHKVTEMGQEVTMRCQPILGHNTVFWYRQTMMQGLELLAYFRNRAPLDDSGMPKDRFSAEMPDATLATLKIQPSEPRDSAVYFCASGFSGNYEQYFGPGTRLTVT.